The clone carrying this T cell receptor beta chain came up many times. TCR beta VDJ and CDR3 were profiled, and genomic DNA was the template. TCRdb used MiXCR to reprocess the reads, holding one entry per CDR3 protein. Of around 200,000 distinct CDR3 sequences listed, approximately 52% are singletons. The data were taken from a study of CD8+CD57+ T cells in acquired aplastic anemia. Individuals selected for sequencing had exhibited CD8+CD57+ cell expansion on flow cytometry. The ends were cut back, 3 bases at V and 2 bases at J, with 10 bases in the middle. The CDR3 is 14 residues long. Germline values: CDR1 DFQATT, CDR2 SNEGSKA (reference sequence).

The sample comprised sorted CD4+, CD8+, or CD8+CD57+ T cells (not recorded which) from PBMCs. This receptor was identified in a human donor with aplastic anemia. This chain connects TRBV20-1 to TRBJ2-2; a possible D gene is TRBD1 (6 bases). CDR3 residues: CSARGAFNTGELFF. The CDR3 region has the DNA TGCAGTGCTAGGGGGGCATTTAACACCGGGGAGCTGTTTTTT.